One T cell receptor beta chain is described in this entry. These data come from a study of blood T cell repertoires in COVID-19. Study at large: The analysed material was cDNA or gDNA that came from T cells, B-cell-depleted T cells, or PBMCs.

Authors' analysis steps: It was from reference gene primer amplification that nucleated cell counts were estimated. Generated by immunoSEQ multiplex PCR, the TCRdb table keeps only in-frame clones and is missing some. V and J calls and clone size are those listed in that table; D and trimming were worked out from the DNA. The sample lists around 320,000 clones, about 91% occurring once. The CDR3 is 16 amino acids. With V trimmed by 5 bases and J by 2 bases, 10 bases remained unmatched. Germline assignment: CDR1 SGHAT and CDR2 FQDESV (reference sequence). The chain carries TRBV11-1 and TRBJ1-2; the match to TRBD1 covers 8 bases. The material sequenced was peripheral blood. This TCR came from a woman in her twenties or thirties who had recovered from COVID-19. CDR3 nucleotide sequence: TGTGCCAGCAGCCCCCCCGGGACAGGCGTAAACTATGGCTACACCTTC. Translation gives CASSPPGTGVNYGYTF.